The text below deals with one T cell receptor (beta chain). TCRdb's table, derived via immunoSEQ multiplex PCR, lists solely in-frame clones and lacks some. The table lists about 48,000 clones, around 90% of them singletons. The source of the sample is a study of technical replicates of blood from a few donors. Trimming removed 6 bases from V and 2 bases from J, with 10 bases in between. This CDR3 has 13 residues. Germline V lookup: CDR1 ENHRY, CDR2 SYGVKD. The chain employs TRBV10-3 and TRBJ2-5, with a tentative D call TRBD2 (6 bases). Sequencing was carried out using PBMCs. The source is a human donor in good health. Some clones in this sample may be carry-over from other donors' samples. Here the CDR3 reads CAIRRDLQETQYF. DNA of the CDR3: TGTGCCATCAGACGGGACTTACAAGAGACCCAGTACTTC.